This TCR beta chain was captured by sequencing in a study of blood T cell repertoires in COVID-19. Per the original data handling: Amplification of reference gene primers was used by the study to estimate nucleated cell counts. The method was immunoSEQ multiplex PCR; TCRdb's version includes in-frame clones alone and lacks a portion of them. V and J calls and clone size follow that table, whereas D and trimming were derived from the DNA. The data contain fewer than 25,000 clones, roughly 84% of them seen just once; the ten biggest clones take up about 10%. The germline V gene has CDR1 KGHDR and CDR2 SFDVKD. The ends lost 5 bases at V and 0 bases at J; junction bases unmatched: 12. The CDR3 loop spans 18 amino acids.

This sequence was found in a human donor in a cohort sampled during active COVID-19. The donor label of this sample is uncertain. The sequenced sample consisted of peripheral blood. The V call is TRBV24-1, the J call TRBJ2-3, with TRBD1 matching 8 bases. CDR3 residues: CATSGGTGYFRSTDTQYF. CDR3 DNA sequence: TGTGCCACCAGTGGTGGGACAGGATATTTCAGGAGCACAGATACGCAGTATTTT.